This T cell receptor beta chain was observed in a study of T cells in Graves' hyperthyroidism and ophthalmopathy. Notes on the study in general: Stable hyperthyroidism and ophthalmopathy were separated using 13 V-J signatures. Ophthalmopathy was predicted by the model a median of about 6.5 months ahead of onset. Expanded thyroid clonotypes (above 0.001) were mostly also found in blood.

The CDR3 runs to 14 residues. Germline values: CDR1 MNHNS, CDR2 SASEGT. Trimming at V came to 8 bases and at J to 4 bases, leaving 10 bases not matched to a gene. This clonotype was counted ten times or more. Its matching antigen is unknown. TCR beta CDR3 region amplification was performed from RNA transcripts. The HTBI set primed first-round TCR CDR3 RT-PCR. TCRdb analysed the multiplex PCR reads with MiXCR anew, one entry per CDR3 protein. The sample records about 250,000 distinct CDR3 sequences, over 20% being singletons. This TCR derives from a man aged 30 to 45 with Graves' ophthalmopathy. The chain couples TRBV6-1 to TRBJ1-1, with 7 bases aligning to TRBD1. The sample taken for sequencing was blood. CDR3 amino acids: CASVIQGKATEAFF. The CDR3 DNA is TGTGCCAGCGTGATACAGGGGAAGGCCACTGAAGCTTTCTTT.